Listed below are T cell receptor beta chains from one sample, sequenced in a study of identical twins. Via MiXCR, TCRdb re-called the 5' RACE reads, giving one row per CDR3 protein. The table includes some 500,000 distinct CDR3 sequences, 14% detected once. These same data were also listed under a study on yellow fever vaccine responses in identical twins.

Specimen: CD4+ T cells sorted from blood. The receptors were gathered from a woman aged 18-29 years in good health. CDR3s leave out the opening cysteine and the closing phenylalanine or tryptophan. The order of the fields is V gene, J gene, clone size, CDR3 protein. Rows give clone size only sometimes, using once, few, many, or a class for an expanded clone.

v_call: TRBV6-1; j_call: TRBJ2-7; clone_size: .; cdr3_aa: ASSGQTGAQVEQY
v_call: TRBV28; j_call: TRBJ2-4; clone_size: .; cdr3_aa: ASRRIREGGNIQY
v_call: TRBV7-2; j_call: TRBJ2-7; clone_size: few; cdr3_aa: ASSIKAGGPSYEQY
v_call: TRBV20-1; j_call: TRBJ2-5; clone_size: few; cdr3_aa: SALGETQETQY
v_call: TRBV5-1; j_call: TRBJ2-3; clone_size: few; cdr3_aa: ASSTGDTDTQY
v_call: TRBV25-1; j_call: TRBJ2-7; clone_size: many; cdr3_aa: ASSGDRETYEQY
v_call: TRBV4-1; j_call: TRBJ2-7; clone_size: .; cdr3_aa: ASSQDWADYEQY
v_call: TRBV20-1; j_call: TRBJ2-7; clone_size: .; cdr3_aa: SAVGLADEQY
v_call: TRBV28; j_call: TRBJ2-5; clone_size: few; cdr3_aa: ASSSPTAPSQETQY
v_call: TRBV7-2; j_call: TRBJ2-7; clone_size: many; cdr3_aa: ASSLEQGAYEQY
v_call: TRBV12-3/TRBV12-4; j_call: TRBJ2-1; clone_size: .; cdr3_aa: ASSLGTSGGAIYNEQF
v_call: TRBV4-1; j_call: TRBJ2-7; clone_size: few; cdr3_aa: ASSQDAIPSYEQY
v_call: TRBV20-1; j_call: TRBJ2-2; clone_size: .; cdr3_aa: CARDMIQTARKGELF
v_call: TRBV12-3/TRBV12-4; j_call: TRBJ2-1; clone_size: many; cdr3_aa: ASSLTMATEQF
v_call: TRBV6-2/TRBV6-3; j_call: TRBJ2-1; clone_size: few; cdr3_aa: ASRKQGLSGSPSHEQF
v_call: TRBV28; j_call: TRBJ2-2; clone_size: few; cdr3_aa: ASNPPNTGELF
v_call: TRBV27; j_call: TRBJ2-3; clone_size: .; cdr3_aa: ASSPPDKSFATDTQY
v_call: TRBV20-1; j_call: TRBJ2-3; clone_size: .; cdr3_aa: SASGPRTDTQY
v_call: TRBV12-3/TRBV12-4; j_call: TRBJ2-1; clone_size: many; cdr3_aa: ASSFRGRKSNEQF
v_call: TRBV12-3/TRBV12-4; j_call: TRBJ2-2; clone_size: .; cdr3_aa: TFSFNDVSGLNTGELF
v_call: TRBV20-1; j_call: TRBJ2-5; clone_size: .; cdr3_aa: SASPRGRLETQY
v_call: TRBV6-1; j_call: TRBJ2-7; clone_size: .; cdr3_aa: ASIGQGGTYEQY
v_call: TRBV11-2; j_call: TRBJ2-7; clone_size: .; cdr3_aa: ASSLDHLTYEQY
v_call: TRBV15; j_call: TRBJ2-7; clone_size: few; cdr3_aa: ATSRTSGRYEQY
v_call: TRBV20-1; j_call: TRBJ2-7; clone_size: .; cdr3_aa: SATKPSYEQY
v_call: TRBV19; j_call: TRBJ2-1; clone_size: .; cdr3_aa: ASSIPASEQF
v_call: TRBV2; j_call: TRBJ2-3; clone_size: .; cdr3_aa: ASRRYSFTDTQY
v_call: TRBV18; j_call: TRBJ2-1; clone_size: few; cdr3_aa: ASSPTGKPNREQF
v_call: TRBV10-3; j_call: TRBJ1-1; clone_size: few; cdr3_aa: AITAGGATTEAF
v_call: TRBV5-1; j_call: TRBJ2-5; clone_size: .; cdr3_aa: ASSLAAGGTQY
v_call: TRBV11-2; j_call: TRBJ2-5; clone_size: few; cdr3_aa: ASSSTGHQQETQY
v_call: TRBV7-2; j_call: TRBJ2-1; clone_size: many; cdr3_aa: ASSWEGQLHTYNEQF
v_call: TRBV6-1; j_call: TRBJ2-2; clone_size: few; cdr3_aa: ASSTGRPSGELF
v_call: TRBV9; j_call: TRBJ2-2; clone_size: few; cdr3_aa: ASSVTVLNTGELF
v_call: TRBV11-1; j_call: TRBJ2-2; clone_size: .; cdr3_aa: ASRRGGDTGELF
v_call: TRBV20-1; j_call: TRBJ2-1; clone_size: few; cdr3_aa: SAAPDNEQF
v_call: TRBV20-1; j_call: TRBJ1-1; clone_size: .; cdr3_aa: SAPGQGITEAF
v_call: TRBV6-2/TRBV6-3; j_call: TRBJ2-7; clone_size: few; cdr3_aa: ASRNVGVSSYEQY
v_call: TRBV6-1; j_call: TRBJ1-5; clone_size: few; cdr3_aa: ASSEMDSSNQPQH
v_call: TRBV6-6; j_call: TRBJ2-7; clone_size: .; cdr3_aa: ASSYVDSYEQY